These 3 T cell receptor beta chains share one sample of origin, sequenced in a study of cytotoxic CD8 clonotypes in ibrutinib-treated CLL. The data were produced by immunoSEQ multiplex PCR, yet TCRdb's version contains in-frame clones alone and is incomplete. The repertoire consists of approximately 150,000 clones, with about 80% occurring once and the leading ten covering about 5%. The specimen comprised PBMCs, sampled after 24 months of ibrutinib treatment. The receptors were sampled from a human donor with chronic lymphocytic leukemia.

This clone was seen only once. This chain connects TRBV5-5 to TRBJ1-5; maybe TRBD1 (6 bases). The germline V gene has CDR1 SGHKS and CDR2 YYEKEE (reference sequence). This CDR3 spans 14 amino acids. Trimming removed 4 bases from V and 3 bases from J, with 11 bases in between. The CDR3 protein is CASSKGQFNQPQHF. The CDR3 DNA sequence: TGTGCCAGCAGCAAAGGACAGTTCAATCAGCCCCAGCATTTT.

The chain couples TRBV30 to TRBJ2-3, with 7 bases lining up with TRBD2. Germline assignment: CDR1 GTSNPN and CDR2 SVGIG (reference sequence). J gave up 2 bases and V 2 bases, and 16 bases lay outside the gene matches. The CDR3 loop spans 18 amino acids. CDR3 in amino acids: CAWSTPWGGFGDTDTQYF. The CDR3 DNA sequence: TGTGCCTGGAGTACACCTTGGGGGGGATTTGGAGACACAGATACGCAGTATTTT.

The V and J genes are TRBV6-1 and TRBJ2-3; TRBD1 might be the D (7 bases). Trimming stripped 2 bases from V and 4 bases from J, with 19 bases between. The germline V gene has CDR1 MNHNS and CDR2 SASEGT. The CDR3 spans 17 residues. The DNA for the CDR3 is TGTGCCAGCAGTGAAACTATGACAGGGACTTTTGCAGATACGCAGTATTTT. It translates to CASSETMTGTFADTQYF.